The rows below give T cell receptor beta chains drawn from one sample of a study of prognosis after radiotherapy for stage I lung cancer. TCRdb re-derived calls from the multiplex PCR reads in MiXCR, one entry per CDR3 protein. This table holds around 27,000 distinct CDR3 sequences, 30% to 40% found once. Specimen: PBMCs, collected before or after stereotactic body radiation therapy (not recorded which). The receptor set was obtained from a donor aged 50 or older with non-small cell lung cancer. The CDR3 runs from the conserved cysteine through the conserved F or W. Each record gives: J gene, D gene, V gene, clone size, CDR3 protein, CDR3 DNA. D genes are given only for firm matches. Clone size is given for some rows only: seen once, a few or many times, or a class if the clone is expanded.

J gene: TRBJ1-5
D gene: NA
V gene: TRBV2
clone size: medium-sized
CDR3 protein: CASSRSQNNQPQHF
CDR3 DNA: TGTGCCAGCAGTCGGTCCCAGAATAATCAGCCCCAGCATTTT

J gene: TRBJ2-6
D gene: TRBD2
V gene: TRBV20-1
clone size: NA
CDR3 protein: CSARGGAGVNGANVLTF
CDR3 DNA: TGCAGTGCTAGAGGCGGAGCGGGAGTAAATGGGGCCAACGTCCTGACTTTC

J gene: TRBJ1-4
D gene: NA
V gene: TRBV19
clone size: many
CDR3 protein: CASRGSGGEKLFF
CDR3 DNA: TGTGCCAGCAGGGGTTCAGGAGGTGAAAAACTGTTTTTT

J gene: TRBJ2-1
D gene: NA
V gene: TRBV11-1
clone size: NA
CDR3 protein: CASSVSWVGYNEQFF
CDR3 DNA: TGTGCCAGCAGTGTTAGCTGGGTAGGGTACAATGAGCAGTTCTTC

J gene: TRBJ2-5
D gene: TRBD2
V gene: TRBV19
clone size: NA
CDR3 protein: CASRGSSGGGETQYF
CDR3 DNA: TGTGCCAGTAGAGGATCATCGGGAGGGGGGGAGACCCAGTACTTC

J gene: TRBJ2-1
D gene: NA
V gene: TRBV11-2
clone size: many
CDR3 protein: CASSLDPGYYNEQFF
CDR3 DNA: TGTGCCAGCAGCTTAGATCCCGGTTACTACAATGAGCAGTTCTTC

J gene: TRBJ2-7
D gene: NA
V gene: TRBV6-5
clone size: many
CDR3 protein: CASTNSYEQYF
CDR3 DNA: TGTGCCAGCACTAACTCCTACGAGCAGTACTTC

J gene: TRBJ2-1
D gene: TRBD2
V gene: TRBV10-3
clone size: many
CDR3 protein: CAIRTSGTSYNEQFF
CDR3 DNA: TGTGCCATCAGGACTAGCGGGACTTCCTACAATGAGCAGTTCTTC

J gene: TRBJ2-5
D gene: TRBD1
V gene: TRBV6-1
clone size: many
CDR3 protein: CASRDADRGETQYF
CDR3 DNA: TGTGCCAGCAGAGATGCCGACAGGGGCGAGACCCAGTACTTC

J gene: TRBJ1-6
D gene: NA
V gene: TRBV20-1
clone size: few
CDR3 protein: CSARDPQGRLTLHF
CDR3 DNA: TGCAGTGCTAGAGATCCCCAAGGCCGACTTACCCTCCACTTT

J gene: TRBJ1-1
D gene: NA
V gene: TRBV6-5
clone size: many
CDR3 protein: CASSYTGGDTEAFF
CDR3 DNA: TGTGCCAGCAGTTATACCGGGGGAGACACTGAAGCTTTCTTT

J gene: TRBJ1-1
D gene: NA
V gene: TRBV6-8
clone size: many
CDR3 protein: CASSYSPPFTEAFF
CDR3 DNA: TGTGCCAGCAGTTACTCCCCCCCCTTCACTGAAGCTTTCTTT

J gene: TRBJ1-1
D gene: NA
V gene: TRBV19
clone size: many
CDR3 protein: CASSLGGVGPTEAFF
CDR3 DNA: TGTGCCAGTAGTCTTGGGGGGGTCGGCCCCACTGAAGCTTTCTTT

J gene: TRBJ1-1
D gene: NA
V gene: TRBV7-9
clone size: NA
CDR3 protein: CASRRLRGDTEAFF
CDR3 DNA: TGTGCCAGCAGACGCCTAAGGGGGGACACTGAAGCTTTCTTT

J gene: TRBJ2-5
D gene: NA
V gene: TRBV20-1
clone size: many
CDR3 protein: CSARDAGFETQYF
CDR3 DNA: TGCAGTGCTAGAGATGCAGGGTTCGAGACCCAGTACTTC

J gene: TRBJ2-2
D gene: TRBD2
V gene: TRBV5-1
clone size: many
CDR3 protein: CASSSSSSGGAGGELFF
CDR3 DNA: TGCGCCAGCAGCTCCTCCTCTAGCGGGGGGGCCGGCGGGGAGCTGTTTTTT

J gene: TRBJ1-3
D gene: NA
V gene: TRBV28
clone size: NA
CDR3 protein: CASSPGTSGNNIYF
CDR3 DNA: TGTGCCAGCAGCCCGGGGACCTCTGGAAACAACATATATTTT

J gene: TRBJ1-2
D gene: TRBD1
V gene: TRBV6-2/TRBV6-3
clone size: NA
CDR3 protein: CASATEQGSYCYTF
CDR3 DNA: TGTGCCAGCGCCACGGAACAGGGGTCGTATTGCTACACCTTC

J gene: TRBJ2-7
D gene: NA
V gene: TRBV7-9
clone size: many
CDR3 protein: CASSPLRDKYEQYF
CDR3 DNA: TGTGCCAGCAGCCCGCTGAGGGACAAGTACGAGCAGTACTTC